The present T cell receptor (beta chain) was sequenced within a study of post-analysis software for immune sequencing data. Looking at the study overall: There were relapsing-remitting, secondary progressive and progressive-relapsing multiple sclerosis among the disease courses included.

Looked up from germline, CDR1 is DFQATT and CDR2 is SNEGSKA (reference sequence). The CDR3 spans 14 residues. Study conclusions and caveats: Same-batch preparations were strongly co-clustered by F measure. With TRBV5-6, TRBV5-1 and TRBV20-1 included, 5 or 6 TRBV segments were more frequent in patients than in controls.

Details on this clonotype: Its antigen is undetermined.

Unique molecular identifiers were built into the TCR beta cDNA libraries. With roughly 1 to 11 million T cells as the source, about half a million cDNA molecules resulted. One entry per CDR3 protein results from TCRdb running MiXCR on the PCR reads. The table records 450,000 or so distinct CDR3 sequences, approximately 45% of them present only once. The sequencing input was blood. The sequence was obtained from a girl aged 10 to 17 with multiple sclerosis. J is TRBJ2-4 and V is TRBV20-1; the match to TRBD1 covers 7 bases. The J call may not be correct, given that the DNA end is closer to TRBJ2-7. The CDR3 coding sequence is TGCAGTGCTGGAGGACGACAGGGCTCCTACGAGCAGTACTTC. Its translation is CSAGGRQGSYEQYF.